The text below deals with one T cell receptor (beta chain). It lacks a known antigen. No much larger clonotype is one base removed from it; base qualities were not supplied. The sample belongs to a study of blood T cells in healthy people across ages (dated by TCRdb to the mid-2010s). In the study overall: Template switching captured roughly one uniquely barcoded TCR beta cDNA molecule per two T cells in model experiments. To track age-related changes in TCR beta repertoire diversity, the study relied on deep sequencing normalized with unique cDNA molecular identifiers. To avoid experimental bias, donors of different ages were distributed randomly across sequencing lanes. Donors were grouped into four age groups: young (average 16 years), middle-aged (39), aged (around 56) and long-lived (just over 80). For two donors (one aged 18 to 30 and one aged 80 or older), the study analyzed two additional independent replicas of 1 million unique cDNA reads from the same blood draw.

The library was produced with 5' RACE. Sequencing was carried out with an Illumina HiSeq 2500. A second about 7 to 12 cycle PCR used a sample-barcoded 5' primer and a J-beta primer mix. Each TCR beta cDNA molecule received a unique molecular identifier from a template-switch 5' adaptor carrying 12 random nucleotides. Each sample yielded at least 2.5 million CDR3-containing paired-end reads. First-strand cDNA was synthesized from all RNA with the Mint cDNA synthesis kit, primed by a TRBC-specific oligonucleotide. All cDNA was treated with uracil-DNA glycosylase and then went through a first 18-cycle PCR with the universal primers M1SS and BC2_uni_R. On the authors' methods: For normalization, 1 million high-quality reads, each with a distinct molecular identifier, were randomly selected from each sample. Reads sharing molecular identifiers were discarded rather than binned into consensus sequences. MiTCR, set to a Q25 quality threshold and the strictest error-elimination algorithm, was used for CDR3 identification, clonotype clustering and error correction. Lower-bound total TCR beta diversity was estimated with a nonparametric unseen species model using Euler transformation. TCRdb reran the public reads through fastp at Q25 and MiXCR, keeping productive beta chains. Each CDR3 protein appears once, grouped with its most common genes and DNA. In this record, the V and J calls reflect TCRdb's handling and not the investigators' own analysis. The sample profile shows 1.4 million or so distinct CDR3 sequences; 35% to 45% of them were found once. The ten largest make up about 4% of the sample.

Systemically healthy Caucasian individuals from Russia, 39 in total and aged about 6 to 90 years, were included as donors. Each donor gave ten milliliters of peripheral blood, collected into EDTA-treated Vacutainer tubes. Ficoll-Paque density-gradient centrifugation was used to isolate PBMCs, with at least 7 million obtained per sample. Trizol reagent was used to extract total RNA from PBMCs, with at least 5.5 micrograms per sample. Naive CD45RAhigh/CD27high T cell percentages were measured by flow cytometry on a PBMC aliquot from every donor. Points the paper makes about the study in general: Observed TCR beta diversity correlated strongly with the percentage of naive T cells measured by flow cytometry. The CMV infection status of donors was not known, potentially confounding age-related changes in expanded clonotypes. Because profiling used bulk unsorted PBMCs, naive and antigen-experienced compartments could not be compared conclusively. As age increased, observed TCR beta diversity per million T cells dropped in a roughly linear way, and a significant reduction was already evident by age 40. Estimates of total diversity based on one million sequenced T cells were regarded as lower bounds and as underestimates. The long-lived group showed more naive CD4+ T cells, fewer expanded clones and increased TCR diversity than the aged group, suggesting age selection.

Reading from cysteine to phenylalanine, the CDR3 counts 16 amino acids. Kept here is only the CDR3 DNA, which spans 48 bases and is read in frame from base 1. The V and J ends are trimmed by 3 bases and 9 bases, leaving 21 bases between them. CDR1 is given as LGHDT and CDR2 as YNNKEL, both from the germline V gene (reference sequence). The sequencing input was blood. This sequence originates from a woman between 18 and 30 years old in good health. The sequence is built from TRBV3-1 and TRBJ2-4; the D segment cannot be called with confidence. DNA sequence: TGTGCCAGCAGCCAGGGCAGTAGTGGGCTAGTGGGCATTCAGTACTTC. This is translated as CASSQGSSGLVGIQYF.